This is a list of T cell receptor beta chains from one sample in a study of T cells after yellow fever vaccination. From the 5' RACE reads, TCRdb called clonotypes with MiXCR, one entry per CDR3 protein. The repertoire has 150,000 or so distinct CDR3 sequences, around 9.7% of them found once; the top ten carry roughly 33%. The input for sequencing was CD8+ T cells sorted from PBMCs, taken 45 days after the yellow fever booster vaccination. These receptors originate from a man between 18 and 35 years old who received the YFV17D yellow fever vaccine. Each CDR3 is given with its conserved first and last residue. Fields, in order: clone size, J gene, D gene, V gene, CDR3 DNA, CDR3 protein. The D gene is left open where the match is weak. Clone size is not always given. Where it is, it says once, few, many or a class for expanded clones.

NA | TRBJ2-6 | NA | TRBV5-5 | TGTGCCAGCAGCCCCGAATGGGCTCCCCACTCTGGGGCCAACGTCCTGACTTTC | CASSPEWAPHSGANVLTF
NA | TRBJ1-3 | NA | TRBV5-5 | TGTGCCAGCAGCCCGGGATGGGGAGGCTCTGGAAACACCATATATTTT | CASSPGWGGSGNTIYF
few | TRBJ2-1 | NA | TRBV27 | TGTGCCAGCAGTCCGTGGGGGGACGGGGGCTACAATGAGCAGTTCTTC | CASSPWGDGGYNEQFF
NA | TRBJ2-7 | NA | TRBV27 | TGTGCCAGCAGTCCCGCCGGGGCCTCCTACGAGCAGTACTTC | CASSPAGASYEQYF
few | TRBJ2-5 | TRBD2 | TRBV7-9 | TGTGCCAGCAGCTTAACTAGCGGACTACAAGAGACCCAGTACTTC | CASSLTSGLQETQYF
NA | TRBJ2-7 | TRBD2 | TRBV7-3 | TGTGCCAGCAGCTTGGCGGGGGGGTACCGCTACGAGCAGTACTTC | CASSLAGGYRYEQYF
NA | TRBJ1-2 | NA | TRBV4-1 | TGCGCCAGCAGCCAAGAGGCACGGGATGACTATGGCTACACCTTC | CASSQEARDDYGYTF
few | TRBJ2-2 | NA | TRBV27 | TGTGCCAGCAGTTTAGGGCCTCCCTACACCGGGGAGCTGTTTTTT | CASSLGPPYTGELFF
NA | TRBJ2-2 | NA | TRBV5-1 | TGCGCCACCACCCTTTCCGGGGAGCTGTTTTTT | CATTLSGELFF
NA | TRBJ1-4 | TRBD1 | TRBV6-5 | TGTGCCAGCAGGCTAATACAGGGACAGGCTAATGAAAAACTGTTTTTT | CASRLIQGQANEKLFF
NA | TRBJ1-1 | NA | TRBV27 | TGTGCCAGCAGCGACAGGAAAAACACTGAAGCTTTCTTT | CASSDRKNTEAFF
NA | TRBJ2-1 | TRBD1 | TRBV7-6 | TGTGCCAGCAGTTATACAGGGGCCCCCGGGAATGAGCAGTTCTTC | CASSYTGAPGNEQFF
NA | TRBJ1-1 | TRBD1 | TRBV5-1 | TGCGCCAGCAGCTGGGGGACAGGGATGAACACTGAAGCTTTCTTT | CASSWGTGMNTEAFF
few | TRBJ1-2 | NA | TRBV27 | TGTGCCAGCAGCACAGGCCGACTGGGGGGCTACACCTTC | CASSTGRLGGYTF
NA | TRBJ2-7 | NA | TRBV27 | TGTGCCAGCAGTTTACTCCTAGGCGGGGCCGAGCAGTACTTC | CASSLLLGGAEQYF
few | TRBJ1-2 | NA | TRBV18 | TGTGCCAGCTCACTGGGCAGGGGCTACACCTTC | CASSLGRGYTF
NA | TRBJ2-1 | NA | TRBV25-1 | TGTGCCAGCAGCCCCTCGGGGAATGAGCAGTTCTTC | CASSPSGNEQFF
NA | TRBJ2-5 | NA | TRBV4-1 | TGCGCCAGCAGCCAAGTTAACAGGGTCCGGGAGACCCAGTACTTC | CASSQVNRVRETQYF
few | TRBJ1-5 | TRBD1 | TRBV23-1 | TGCGCCAGCAGTCAATACAGGGGGAGGGGAAACAATCAGCCCCAGCATTTT | CASSQYRGRGNNQPQHF
NA | TRBJ2-1 | NA | TRBV12-3/TRBV12-4 | TGTGCCAGCAACTTCGGGGGTCTATACAATGAGCAGTTCTTC | CASNFGGLYNEQFF
few | TRBJ2-2 | NA | TRBV6-2/TRBV6-3 | TGTGCCAGCAATTTTGATTCCGGGGAGCTGTTTTTT | CASNFDSGELFF
NA | TRBJ2-6 | NA | TRBV4-2 | TGTGCCAGCAGCCAAGATGGACTCCTTATCATCTCTGGGGCCAACGTCCTGACTTTC | CASSQDGLLIISGANVLTF
NA | TRBJ1-5 | NA | TRBV27 | TGTGCCAGCAGTGCGGACGGGTATAGCAATCAGCCCCAGCATTTT | CASSADGYSNQPQHF
NA | TRBJ1-5 | TRBD1 | TRBV20-1 | TGCAGTGCCCCAAAGCCGGGACAGGACGTCAATCAGCCCCAGCATTTT | CSAPKPGQDVNQPQHF
NA | TRBJ2-6 | NA | TRBV6-2/TRBV6-3 | TGTGCCAGCACCTGGGCTGGGGCCAACGTCCTGACTTTC | CASTWAGANVLTF
NA | TRBJ1-5 | NA | TRBV4-3 | TGCGCCAGCAGCCAAGATGGGGGGCTGAGGAGCCAGCCCCAGCATTTT | CASSQDGGLRSQPQHF
many | TRBJ2-2 | NA | TRBV20-1 | TGCAGTGCTAGAGGGCAAGCGAACACCGGGGAGCTGTTTTTT | CSARGQANTGELFF
many | TRBJ2-3 | NA | TRBV12-3/TRBV12-4 | TGTGCCAGCAGTTTAACGGGAGATACGCAGTATTTT | CASSLTGDTQYF
NA | TRBJ1-4 | TRBD1 | TRBV2 | TGTGCCAGCAGTGAAACCTCGGACAGGGACGATAGAAAACTGTTTTTT | CASSETSDRDDRKLFF
many | TRBJ2-1 | NA | TRBV29-1 | TGCAGCGCCCCCGGGGGGCTGTTGTCCTACAATGAGCAGTTCTTC | CSAPGGLLSYNEQFF
NA | TRBJ1-2 | NA | TRBV6-2/TRBV6-3 | TGTGCCAGCAGACCGGCACAGGGAGTCTATGGCTACACCTTC | CASRPAQGVYGYTF
few | TRBJ1-1 | NA | TRBV7-2 | TGTGCCAGCAGCCTGGGCCAGGGGCCAGCCTTGAACACTGAAGCTTTCTTT | CASSLGQGPALNTEAFF
NA | TRBJ1-1 | TRBD1 | TRBV9 | TGTGCCAGCAGCGTCGGACAGGGTTTAACTGAAGCTTTCTTT | CASSVGQGLTEAFF
few | TRBJ2-2 | NA | TRBV7-9 | TGTGCCAGCAGCCCGGGGGACGGCACCGGGGAGCTGTTTTTT | CASSPGDGTGELFF
NA | TRBJ2-4 | NA | TRBV5-6 | TGTGCCAGCAGCTTACTAATAACAGGGGCCAAAAACATTCAGTACTTC | CASSLLITGAKNIQYF
many | TRBJ1-2 | NA | TRBV3-1 | TGTGCCAGCAGCCAAGGCTTCCTTTATTCCCATAACTATGGCTACACCTTC | CASSQGFLYSHNYGYTF
NA | TRBJ2-6 | NA | TRBV5-1 | TGCGCCAGCAGCTTTGGTTCTGGGGCCAACGTCCTGACTTTC | CASSFGSGANVLTF
NA | TRBJ1-1 | NA | TRBV28 | TGTGCCAGCAGTCCAACCGGACAGATGAACACTGAAGCTTTCTTT | CASSPTGQMNTEAFF
NA | TRBJ2-1 | TRBD2 | TRBV11-3 | TGTGCCAGCAGCTCCAGGACTAGAATCGATGAGCAGTTCTTC | CASSSRTRIDEQFF
many | TRBJ2-1 | TRBD1 | TRBV23-1 | TGCGCCAGCAGTCAACCGGGCGACAGGGTTTATGAGCAGTTCTTC | CASSQPGDRVYEQFF
NA | TRBJ1-5 | NA | TRBV7-9 | TGTGCCAGCAGCCAATCCGACGCCCGGTATAGCAATCAGCCCCAGCATTTT | CASSQSDARYSNQPQHF
NA | TRBJ2-7 | NA | TRBV27 | TGTGCCAGCAGTATCACCGGGACACCTATAGTCCCCTACGAGCAGTACTTC | CASSITGTPIVPYEQYF
many | TRBJ1-3 | TRBD1 | TRBV12-3/TRBV12-4 | TGTGCCAGCAGTCAAGGGACAGGGCTAAACACCATATATTTT | CASSQGTGLNTIYF
few | TRBJ2-7 | NA | TRBV12-3/TRBV12-4 | TGTGCCAGCAGCCCAACAGGGTATTCCTACGAGCAGTACTTC | CASSPTGYSYEQYF
NA | TRBJ2-1 | TRBD2 | TRBV7-3 | TGTGCCAGCAGCCCTACAGGCGGACTAGCGGCTAACAATGAGCAGTTCTTC | CASSPTGGLAANNEQFF
few | TRBJ2-5 | NA | TRBV4-3 | TGCGCCAGCAGCCCGGGAGTGTACCAAGAGACCCAGTACTTC | CASSPGVYQETQYF
NA | TRBJ2-1 | NA | TRBV7-9 | TGTGCCAGCAGGCATGAGGGGGGCCTCCTGTACAATGAGCAGTTCTTC | CASRHEGGLLYNEQFF
few | TRBJ2-1 | TRBD2 | TRBV7-6 | TGTGCCAGTGGGACTAGCGGGTACAATGAGCAGTTCTTC | CASGTSGYNEQFF
few | TRBJ2-2 | TRBD2 | TRBV27 | TGTGCCAGCAGTTTACGGCGGGTGCTGGCGGGGGACGGGGAGCTGTTTTTT | CASSLRRVLAGDGELFF
NA | TRBJ2-7 | NA | TRBV20-1 | TGCAGTGCTAGGTCTGGGCCACCCCCCTACGAGCAGTACTTC | CSARSGPPPYEQYF
NA | TRBJ1-5 | NA | TRBV5-6 | TGTGCCAGCAGCCTGACTGGAAATAGCAATCAGCCCCAGCATTTT | CASSLTGNSNQPQHF
many | TRBJ2-7 | TRBD1 | TRBV7-7 | TGTGCCAGCAGCGAACAGGGGGACGGAGGTTACGAGCAGTACTTC | CASSEQGDGGYEQYF
few | TRBJ2-2 | TRBD1 | TRBV6-5 | TGTGCCAGCAGACCACAGGGGTGGCACGGGGAGCTGTTTTTT | CASRPQGWHGELFF
few | TRBJ2-7 | NA | TRBV12-3/TRBV12-4 | TGTGCCAGCAGTTGGGGGACTGGCGCCTACGAGCAGTACTTC | CASSWGTGAYEQYF
NA | TRBJ1-1 | NA | TRBV4-1 | TGCGCCAGCAGCCATGAGGGTTTGGGCACTGAAGCTTTCTTT | CASSHEGLGTEAFF
few | TRBJ2-5 | TRBD2 | TRBV6-5 | TGTGCCAGCAGTTACCACGTGTTCCAGGGAGGGGAGACCCAGTACTTC | CASSYHVFQGGETQYF
NA | TRBJ1-1 | NA | TRBV7-2 | TGTGCCAGCAGCCCCGACGGGATCCAGGGGAGGACTGAAGCTTTCTTT | CASSPDGIQGRTEAFF
many | TRBJ2-4 | NA | TRBV3-1 | TGTGCCAGCAGCCAAGAAGGGGATGGACAGTTAGCCAAAAACATTCAGTACTTC | CASSQEGDGQLAKNIQYF
NA | TRBJ2-1 | NA | TRBV20-1 | TGCAGTGCTAGATTTTCTGACCCTACCCGGGTGGGCAATGAGCAGTTCTTC | CSARFSDPTRVGNEQFF